This is a list of T cell receptor beta chains from one sample in a study of shared clonotypes between healthy human individuals. Only in-frame clones appear in the TCRdb table, and some are missing; sequencing was by immunoSEQ multiplex PCR. In the table there are about 680,000 clones, about 91% of which are singletons. The sample comprised naive CD8+ T cells sorted from blood. These TCRs come from a young man in good health. Each CDR3 is given with its conserved first and last residue. Fields, in order: D gene, V gene, J gene, clone size, CDR3 protein, CDR3 DNA. A D gene is named only where the DNA matches it firmly. The size field is filled for only some rows; it gives once, few, many or a size class.

D gene: TRBD1; V gene: TRBV6-6; J gene: TRBJ2-5; clone size: .; CDR3 protein: CASSTTGAWETQYF; CDR3 DNA: TGTGCCAGCAGTACCACAGGGGCCTGGGAGACCCAGTACTTC
D gene: TRBD1; V gene: TRBV2; J gene: TRBJ1-1; clone size: once; CDR3 protein: CATPDRAWEAFF; CDR3 DNA: TGTGCCACGCCGGACAGGGCCTGGGAAGCTTTCTTT
D gene: TRBD2; V gene: TRBV7-2; J gene: TRBJ2-1; clone size: .; CDR3 protein: CASSLARREEYYNEQFF; CDR3 DNA: TGTGCCAGCAGCTTAGCTCGGCGGGAGGAATACTACAATGAGCAGTTCTTC
D gene: TRBD1; V gene: TRBV7-9; J gene: TRBJ2-7; clone size: .; CDR3 protein: CASSSRDRGNEQYF; CDR3 DNA: TGTGCCAGCAGCTCTAGGGACAGGGGCAACGAGCAGTACTTC
D gene: .; V gene: TRBV7-6; J gene: TRBJ2-7; clone size: once; CDR3 protein: CASSLVSYEQYF; CDR3 DNA: TGTGCCAGCAGCTTAGTCTCCTACGAGCAGTACTTC
D gene: TRBD2; V gene: TRBV7-9; J gene: TRBJ2-7; clone size: .; CDR3 protein: CASSYASGSSSYEQYF; CDR3 DNA: TGTGCCAGCAGCTACGCTAGCGGTTCCAGCTCCTACGAGCAGTACTTC
D gene: TRBD2; V gene: TRBV18; J gene: TRBJ2-1; clone size: .; CDR3 protein: CASSPMRKREGSPYNEQFF; CDR3 DNA: TGTGCCAGCTCACCAATGAGAAAGCGGGAGGGATCGCCCTACAATGAGCAGTTCTTC
D gene: .; V gene: TRBV29-1; J gene: TRBJ2-2; clone size: .; CDR3 protein: CSVESMHTGELFF; CDR3 DNA: TGCAGCGTTGAATCAATGCACACCGGGGAGCTGTTTTTT
D gene: .; V gene: TRBV6-6; J gene: TRBJ2-1; clone size: .; CDR3 protein: CASSYSADSGYNEQFF; CDR3 DNA: TGTGCCAGCAGTTACTCGGCGGATAGCGGCTACAATGAGCAGTTCTTC
D gene: TRBD2; V gene: TRBV5-4; J gene: TRBJ2-1; clone size: .; CDR3 protein: CASSSAGGTAYNEQFF; CDR3 DNA: TGTGCCAGCAGCTCGGCGGGAGGGACAGCCTACAATGAGCAGTTCTTC
D gene: .; V gene: TRBV7-8; J gene: TRBJ1-5; clone size: .; CDR3 protein: CASSFSLRPHPNQPQHF; CDR3 DNA: TGTGCCAGCAGCTTCTCCCTAAGACCCCACCCCAATCAGCCCCAGCATTTT
D gene: .; V gene: TRBV28; J gene: TRBJ2-7; clone size: .; CDR3 protein: CASSSPDSHNSYEQYF; CDR3 DNA: TGTGCCAGCAGTTCCCCCGACAGCCACAACTCCTACGAGCAGTACTTC
D gene: .; V gene: TRBV6-5; J gene: TRBJ2-6; clone size: .; CDR3 protein: CASNQGVSGANVLTF; CDR3 DNA: TGTGCCAGCAACCAGGGAGTATCTGGGGCCAACGTCCTGACTTTC
D gene: .; V gene: TRBV9; J gene: TRBJ2-7; clone size: few; CDR3 protein: CASSGRTDEQYF; CDR3 DNA: TGTGCCAGCAGCGGGAGAACAGACGAGCAGTACTTC
D gene: TRBD1; V gene: TRBV19; J gene: TRBJ2-3; clone size: .; CDR3 protein: CASRLGQGSTDTQYF; CDR3 DNA: TGTGCCAGTAGGCTTGGACAGGGAAGCACAGATACGCAGTATTTT
D gene: TRBD2; V gene: TRBV14; J gene: TRBJ2-7; clone size: .; CDR3 protein: CASSLRRGAGGEQYF; CDR3 DNA: TGTGCCAGCAGCCTTCGACGGGGAGCGGGGGGCGAGCAGTACTTC